These 10 T cell receptor beta chains originate from one sample sequenced in a study of blood T cell repertoires in COVID-19. Libraries were prepared by immunoSEQ multiplex PCR; TCRdb keeps only in-frame clonotypes and omits some of them. The profile shows approximately 110,000 clones, over 75% of them singletons. Material for sequencing was peripheral blood. The origin of the receptors is an older woman who had recovered from COVID-19.

The chain employs TRBV6-5 and TRBJ1-3; D uncertain. Trimming left V 7 bases short and J 2 bases short, with 12 bases between. This CDR3 spans 14 amino acids. In germline, CDR1 is MNHEY, CDR2 SVGAGI. As DNA, the CDR3 is TGTGCCAGCAAGCTGTCGCGAACTGGAAACACCATATATTTT. This codes for CASKLSRTGNTIYF.

J is TRBJ1-5 and V is TRBV19; a weak D match, TRBD1 (5 bases). The CDR3 runs to 14 residues. Trimming pared 2 bases from V and 5 bases from J, leaving 10 bases between. From germline, CDR1 is LNHDA and CDR2 SQIVND (reference sequence). The CDR3 loop is CASSIRQGYQPQHF. The CDR3 nucleotides read TGTGCCAGTAGTATACGGCAGGGATATCAGCCCCAGCATTTT.

The chain links TRBV6-5 to TRBJ1-5, with D maybe TRBD1 (5 bases). CDR3 length equals 15 residues. V was clipped by 6 bases and J by 4 bases, with 16 bases between them. CDR1 and CDR2 (germline): MNHEY, SVGAGI. The CDR3 loop reads CASSPLGQGNQPQHF. The CDR3 nucleotides read TGTGCCAGCAGCCCCCTTGGGCAGGGAAATCAGCCCCAGCATTTT.

V is TRBV5-1 and J is TRBJ2-5; D perhaps matches TRBD1 (6 bases). Per the germline V gene, CDR1 is SGHRS and CDR2 is YFSETQ. This CDR3 region has 13 residues. V lost 4 bases, J lost 0 bases, and 7 bases lay in between. DNA for the CDR3: TGCGCCAGCAGCGGGGGCTACCAAGAGACCCAGTACTTC. Translation gives CASSGGYQETQYF.

CDR3 sequence reads: CASTRGTPEAFF. DNA for the CDR3: TGTGCCAGCACCCGAGGAACGCCTGAAGCTTTCTTT. The rearrangement links TRBV12-3 or TRBV12-4 to TRBJ1-1; D gene unclear. CDR3 length: 12 residues. The V gene lost 7 bases and the J gene lost 6 bases, with 12 bases spanning the gap.

This clone has a handful of counts. The chain uses TRBV5-4 and TRBJ2-3; possibly TRBD1 for D (6 bases). CDR1 is SGHNT and CDR2 is YYREEE in the germline V gene (reference sequence). The V end lost 2 bases, the J end lost 11 bases, and 9 bases lay between the germline ends. The CDR3 runs 11 residues. As DNA, the CDR3 is TGTGCCAGCAGCTTAGGGGGTGAGCAGTATTTT. Encoded protein: CASSLGGEQYF. Based on the CDR3 plus reference TRBV5-4 and TRBJ2-3, the full variable domain is ETGVTQSPTHLIKTRGQQVTLRCSSQSGHNTVSWYQQALGQGPQFIFQYYREEENGRGNFPPRFSGLQFPNYSSELNVNALELDDSALYLCASSLGGEQYFGPGTRLTVL.

V and J are TRBV29-1 and TRBJ2-5; a weak D match, TRBD2 (5 bases). CDR1 and CDR2 (germline): SQVTM, ANQGSEA. Trimming removed 4 bases from V and 8 bases from J, with 17 bases in between. This CDR3 region has 13 residues. The CDR3 sequence is CSVGAPSGRTQYF. Written as DNA, the CDR3 is TGCAGCGTTGGGGCCCCCTCTGGGAGAACCCAGTACTTC.

This clone was detected only a few times. DNA of the CDR3: TGTGCCTCACAGGGCGATCAGCCCCAGCATTTT. This codes for CASQGDQPQHF. The chain links TRBV19 to TRBJ1-5, with D perhaps TRBD1 (6 bases). Per the germline V gene, CDR1 is LNHDA and CDR2 is SQIVND (reference sequence). The CDR3 loop spans 11 amino acids. Trimming left V 11 bases short and J 5 bases short, with 10 bases between.

This sequence joins TRBV4-3 and TRBJ1-3; D perhaps matches TRBD1 (6 bases). The V end lost 1 base, the J end lost 0 bases, and 13 bases lay between the germline ends. The length of the CDR3 is 17 residues. Germline V CDR1 and CDR2: LGHNA, YSLEER. This chain's CDR3 is CASSQGGTPSSGNTIYF. CDR3 bases: TGCGCCAGCAGCCAAGGGGGGACACCCAGCTCTGGAAACACCATATATTTT.

The V gene is TRBV11-2, the J gene TRBJ2-3, with a tentative D call TRBD1 (6 bases). CDR1 and CDR2 (germline): SGHAT, FQNNGV. Trimming took off 4 bases at V and 3 bases at J, with 11 bases between the two ends. This CDR3 has 14 residues. The CDR3 sequence: CASSSSGQTDTQYF. The CDR3 nucleotides are TGTGCCAGCAGCTCGTCTGGACAGACAGATACGCAGTATTTT.